This T cell receptor (beta chain) was profiled in a study of regulatory T cells in long-lasting Graves disease. Arm-PCR of CDR3 regions and iRepertoire HTBI primers were used to build TCR beta libraries. TCRdb independently ran MiXCR on the multiplex PCR reads; one entry per CDR3 protein. The top ten hold around 18% of the sample, which has fewer than 650,000 distinct CDR3 sequences, roughly 15% seen once. The time point here: newly diagnosed GD, antithyroid drugs for less than 3 months. Isolated PBMC RNA provided the starting material for the TCR library. The CDR3 has 13 amino acids. Deletions cut 5 bases from V and 3 bases from J, with 11 bases between. CDR1 and CDR2 (germline): SGHRS, YFSETQ. The same data also contributed to another study, on T cells in Graves' hyperthyroidism and ophthalmopathy.

The sample in question was peripheral blood mononuclear cells (PBMCs), obtained at new diagnosis, from a patient treated with antithyroid drugs. The rearrangement joins TRBV5-1 to TRBJ2-5; TRBD2 is a possible D gene (5 bases). The clonotype was recovered from a woman aged 25 to 39 with Graves disease. The CDR3 loop is CASSRETEETQYF. CDR3 nucleotides: TGCGCCAGCAGTCGGGAAACCGAAGAGACCCAGTACTTC.